The 30 T cell receptor beta chains listed next were all sequenced from one sample in a study of response to subunit inactivated influenza vaccine. TCRdb processed the RT-PCR reads anew with MiXCR; each CDR3 protein has one entry. This sample has under 550,000 distinct CDR3 sequences; 7.5% to 8.5% occur once, and the top ten carry over 10%. The starting material was PBMCs from blood, obtained less than 30 months after vaccination. The source of these receptors is a man aged 50-75 years who received an inactivated influenza vaccine.

This clonotype was picked up many times. The chain recombines TRBV5-1 with TRBJ1-6; 11 bases agree with TRBD1. The J segment lost 7 bases and the V segment lost 0 bases, leaving 3 bases of the junction unmatched. Germline assignment: CDR1 SGHRS and CDR2 YFSETQ. This CDR3 is built from 16 residues. The CDR3 spells CASSLDWTGGNSPLHF. CDR3 coding DNA: TGCGCCAGCAGCTTGGACTGGACAGGGGGCAATTCACCCCTCCACTTT.

This clonotype was picked up a small number of times. CDR3 in amino acids: CASKVVGQSTGELFF. CDR3 in DNA: TGTGCCAGCAAAGTGGTGGGGCAGAGCACCGGGGAGCTGTTTTTT. The chain couples TRBV2 to TRBJ2-2; TRBD1 might be the D (5 bases). The germline gives CDR1 SNHLY, CDR2 FYNNEI. V was trimmed by 7 bases and J by 4 bases, leaving 16 bases between them. The CDR3 has 15 amino acids.

This clonotype showed up just a few times. V usage is TRBV7-3 and J usage is TRBJ1-2; D is undetermined. Between the trimmed V and J ends, which lost 4 bases and 8 bases, there was a span of 14 bases. There are 13 residues in the CDR3. The germline V gene encodes CDR1 SGHTA and CDR2 FQGTGA. CDR3 bases: TGTGCCAGCAGCTACTCCTCAGGATTGGGCTACACCTTC. It encodes CASSYSSGLGYTF.

This clonotype was seen a few times. The chain has TRBV6-2 or TRBV6-3 and TRBJ2-7, with 7 bases identical to TRBD1. Germline V lookup: CDR1 MNHEY, CDR2 SVGEGT. This CDR3 comprises 12 residues. The ends lost 8 bases at V and 5 bases at J; junction bases unmatched: 6. In DNA, the CDR3 is TGTGCCAGCCGACAGGGCCTGGACGAGCAGTACTTC. Translating gives CASRQGLDEQYF.

This clonotype was seen more than once but under ten times. The CDR3 DNA reads TGTGCCAGCAGCCCTCGCCTTATCGATTCACCCCTCCACTTT. Translated: CASSPRLIDSPLHF. The chain has TRBV14 and TRBJ1-6; D gene uncertain. Trimming took off 4 bases at V and 8 bases at J, with 12 bases between the two ends. CDR1 SGHDN and CDR2 FVKESK come from the germline V gene. The CDR3 consists of 14 residues.

This chain uses TRBV29-1 with TRBJ2-5; the match to TRBD2 covers 12 bases. Germline CDR1 and CDR2: SQVTM and ANQGSEA. V lost 8 bases and J lost 1; bases outside the gene matches: 11. The CDR3 covers 16 residues. Here the CDR3 reads CSLKGLAGGPQETQYF. CDR3 sequence (DNA): TGCAGCCTGAAGGGCCTAGCGGGAGGGCCCCAAGAGACCCAGTACTTC.

This clonotype was recorded a few times. The V and J genes are TRBV7-8 and TRBJ1-5; tentative D call: TRBD1 (5 bases). The germline CDR1 and CDR2 sequences are SGHVS and FQNEAQ. CDR3 length: 14 amino acids. V dropped 1 base and J dropped 5 bases, with 9 bases sitting between them. DNA for the CDR3: TGTGCCAGCAGCTTAGGGGACGGCTATCAGCCCCAGCATTTT. Residues: CASSLGDGYQPQHF.

This rearrangement joins TRBV20-1 to TRBJ2-3; D is uncertain. Germline lookup yields CDR1 DFQATT and CDR2 SNEGSKA (reference sequence). This CDR3 has 11 amino acids. The V gene lost 5 bases and the J gene lost 1 base, with 4 bases spanning the gap. CDR3 nucleotides: TGCAGTGCTTTTCGCACAGATACGCAGTATTTT. Translated: CSAFRTDTQYF.

This clonotype was detected many times. This rearrangement joins TRBV5-6 to TRBJ2-3; D might be TRBD2 (6 bases). Trimming cost V 3 bases and J 2 bases, with 19 bases left between them. CDR1 is SGHDT, CDR2 YYEEEE, per germline. CDR3 length: 17 residues. In DNA, the CDR3 is TGTGCCAGCAGCTCCCTTCTTACGGGAGCCTCCACAGATACGCAGTATTTT. Encoded protein: CASSSLLTGASTDTQYF.

The chain combines TRBV28 with TRBJ2-7; 7 bases align to TRBD1. Germline values: CDR1 MDHEN, CDR2 SYDVKM. J was trimmed by 0 bases and V by 2 bases; bases with no gene match: 1. This CDR3 contains 14 residues. The CDR3 is CASSLTGASYEQYF. CDR3 in DNA: TGTGCCAGCAGTTTAACAGGGGCCTCCTACGAGCAGTACTTC.

The gene calls are TRBV24-1 and TRBJ2-3, with TRBD1 matching 7 bases. Germline assignment: CDR1 KGHDR and CDR2 SFDVKD. J gave up 3 bases and V 5 bases, and 10 bases lay outside the gene matches. The CDR3 has 16 amino acids. CDR3 bases: TGTGCCACCAGTGTCCCTCCGGGCAGGGGGACAGATACGCAGTATTTT. It encodes CATSVPPGRGTDTQYF.

The chain couples TRBV12-5 to TRBJ2-3; 7 bases line up with TRBD2. The CDR3 is made up of 17 amino acids. Germline V CDR1 and CDR2: LGHNT, FRNRAP. V was pared by 1 base and J by 6 bases, with 13 bases of the junction left unmatched. CDR3 bases: TGTGCTAGTGGTTTGGGGCAAACTAGCGAGGCGACTGATACGCAGTATTTT. Its translation is CASGLGQTSEATDTQYF.

V gene TRBV20-1 combines with J gene TRBJ1-6, with a weak D call TRBD1 (5 bases). V was shortened by 3 bases and J by 9 bases, with 12 bases between the two germline ends. CDR3 length equals 13 residues. Germline lookup yields CDR1 DFQATT and CDR2 SNEGSKA (reference sequence). CDR3 sequence (DNA): TGCAGTGCTAGTTGGGGGGTGAGTTCACCCCTCCACTTT. It is translated as CSASWGVSSPLHF.

In its sample, this clonotype was seen many times. The chain recombines TRBV7-9 with TRBJ2-1; D is possibly TRBD1 or TRBD2 (5 bases each). This CDR3 is 16 amino acids long. Between the trimmed V and J ends, which lost 7 bases and 3 bases, there was a span of 19 bases. Germline lookup yields CDR1 SEHNR and CDR2 FQNEAQ (reference sequence). CDR3 loop: CASTLAGTLVYNEQFF. The CDR3 DNA sequence: TGTGCCAGCACTCTAGCCGGGACCCTCGTCTACAATGAGCAGTTCTTC.

This clonotype has just a few counts. The genes are TRBV3-1 and TRBJ1-1; TRBD1 agrees at 9 bases. With 1 base clipped from V and 2 bases from J, the junction kept 8 bases outside the gene matches. This CDR3 has 17 residues. The germline V gene has CDR1 LGHDT and CDR2 YNNKEL (reference sequence). Here the CDR3 reads CASSQGRDRALNTEAFF. CDR3 sequence (DNA): TGTGCCAGCAGCCAAGGTAGGGACAGGGCACTTAACACTGAAGCTTTCTTT.

The chain carries TRBV6-2 or TRBV6-3 and TRBJ2-1; weak D call: TRBD2 (6 bases). CDR1 is MNHEY, CDR2 SVGEGT, per germline. The CDR3 extends over 13 amino acids. The V end lost 5 bases, the J end lost 9 bases, and 14 bases lay between the germline ends. In DNA, the CDR3 is TGTGCCAGCAGTCCGACTAGGTCCGGTGAGCAGTTCTTC. Its protein is CASSPTRSGEQFF.

This clonotype was found a few times. The V call is TRBV29-1, the J call TRBJ2-7, with D uncertain. Trimming took off 4 bases at V and 6 bases at J, with 10 bases between the two ends. CDR3 size: 11 residues. Germline lookup yields CDR1 SQVTM and CDR2 ANQGSEA. Here the CDR3 DNA reads TGCAGCGTTGTTCAGGATTTCGAGCAGTACTTC. Translation: CSVVQDFEQYF.

This clonotype has more than one count but fewer than ten. For the CDR3, the DNA is TGTGCCAGCAGTTACTCGAGGGGCCCTATTACAGATACGCAGTATTTT. This codes for CASSYSRGPITDTQYF. V gene TRBV6-5 combines with J gene TRBJ2-3; D might be TRBD1 or TRBD2, each matching 5 bases. The V gene's germline CDR1 is MNHEY and CDR2 SVGAGI. CDR3 length: 16 residues. The germline V and J ends were trimmed by 0 bases and 3 bases, with 13 bases remaining between them.

This clonotype was recorded a few times. The rearrangement joins TRBV28 to TRBJ2-3, with 10 bases aligning to TRBD2. CDR1 and CDR2 (germline): MDHEN, SYDVKM. The CDR3 sequence is 22 residues long. The V gene end was trimmed by 4 bases and the J gene end by 0 bases; junction bases not matched to a gene: 22. CDR3 coding DNA: TGTGCCAGCAGTTCACGGGAACGGTCCCGGACTAGCGGCCCTTTCAGCACAGATACGCAGTATTTT. Translating gives CASSSRERSRTSGPFSTDTQYF.

The chain combines TRBV7-8 with TRBJ2-3; possible D gene TRBD1, 5 bases. Trimming took 8 bases from V and 4 from J, leaving 10 bases between them. From germline, CDR1 is SGHVS and CDR2 FQNEAQ. CDR3 length: 12 residues. This CDR3 reads CASGPGPDTQYF. CDR3 nucleotide sequence: TGTGCCAGCGGACCAGGGCCAGATACGCAGTATTTT.

The V call is TRBV6-5, the J call TRBJ2-2; D is undetermined. The CDR3 spans 15 residues. The germline V gene encodes CDR1 MNHEY and CDR2 SVGAGI. V dropped 0 bases and J dropped 7 bases, with 12 bases sitting between them. The CDR3 DNA reads TGTGCCAGCAGTTACTCATCTTGGCGTAGCGGGGAGCTGTTTTTT. It specifies CASSYSSWRSGELFF.

This clonotype has a count of ten or more. V and J are TRBV4-2 and TRBJ1-3; tentatively, D is TRBD1 (5 bases). The germline V gene has CDR1 LGHNA and CDR2 YNFKEQ. The V end lost 1 base, the J end lost 0 bases, and 7 bases lay between the germline ends. This CDR3 spans 15 amino acids. This chain's CDR3 is CASSQAGPSGNTIYF. The CDR3 DNA reads as TGTGCCAGCAGCCAAGCGGGGCCCTCTGGAAACACCATATATTTT.

This clonotype was found a few times. The rearrangement links TRBV21-1 to TRBJ2-1; the listed D gene, TRBD2, was not tested against the DNA. TRBV21-1 has pseudogene status. The CDR3 spans 14 residues. CDR3 loop: CASSKEGKLASRFF. In DNA form, the CDR3 reads TGTGCCAGCAGCAAAGAGGGGAAACTAGCGTCTAGGTTCTTC.

The V call is TRBV12-3 or TRBV12-4, the J call TRBJ2-7, with 8 bases identical to TRBD2. V trimming: 5 bases; J trimming: 5 bases; junction bases outside the gene matches: 8. The CDR3 has 14 amino acids. The CDR3 sequence is CASSLGSGSNEQYF. The CDR3 nucleotides read TGTGCCAGCAGTCTTGGGAGCGGGAGTAACGAGCAGTACTTC.

In its sample, this clonotype was seen a few times. DNA for the CDR3: TGCAGCGTTGAGGGACAGGGCGTTGAGACCCAGTACTTC. Protein sequence: CSVEGQGVETQYF. The chain has TRBV29-1 and TRBJ2-5, with 9 bases lining up with TRBD1. Germline V gives CDR1 SQVTM, CDR2 ANQGSEA. With V trimmed by 3 bases and J by 5 bases, 4 bases remained unmatched. The CDR3 covers 13 residues. Full variable domain (remainder filled in from reference TRBV29-1 and TRBJ2-5): SAVISQKPSRDICQRGTSLTIQCQVDSQVTMMFWYRQQPGQSLTLIATANQGSEATYESGFVIDKFPISRPNLTFSTLTVSNMSPEDSSIYLCSVEGQGVETQYFGPGTRLLVL.

The chain links TRBV10-3 to TRBJ2-1; 9 nucleotides line up with TRBD2. This CDR3 region has 14 residues. Germline V CDR1 and CDR2: ENHRY, SYGVKD. J was trimmed by 5 bases and V by 6 bases; bases with no gene match: 5. CDR3 DNA sequence: TGTGCCATCAGGGTGTCTAGCGGGAACAATGAGCAGTTCTTC. Translated: CAIRVSSGNNEQFF.

The chain carries TRBV6-2 or TRBV6-3 and TRBJ1-1; D perhaps matches TRBD1 (5 bases). With 6 bases removed from V and 4 bases from J, the gap between germline ends came to 21 bases. This CDR3 contains 16 residues. Germline V gene sequence: CDR1 MNHEY, CDR2 SVGEGT. This CDR3 is CASSPPTIGQGTEAFF. The CDR3 DNA sequence: TGTGCCAGCAGCCCCCCCACAATTGGGCAGGGCACTGAAGCTTTCTTT.

This chain links TRBV20-1 with TRBJ2-1, with D unresolved. V shed 0 bases and J shed 5 bases, with 11 bases lying between them. Germline V gene data show CDR1 as DFQATT and CDR2 as SNEGSKA (reference sequence). This CDR3 comprises 14 residues. The CDR3 spells CSAREWVDHNEQFF. The CDR3 DNA sequence: TGCAGTGCTAGAGAGTGGGTGGACCACAATGAGCAGTTCTTC.

V is TRBV10-3 and J is TRBJ1-2, with D hard to call. V shed 4 bases and J shed 7 bases, with 10 bases lying between them. This CDR3 region has 12 residues. Germline V gene lookup returns CDR1 ENHRY and CDR2 SYGVKD. Here the CDR3 DNA reads TGTGCCATCAGTGCACCCAGAGGTGGCTACACCTTC. Encoded protein: CAISAPRGGYTF.

This clonotype was seen only a few times. The CDR3 DNA reads TGTGCCTCCGGGGCCGTCTACGAGCAGTACTTC. Translation: CASGAVYEQYF. The chain is built from TRBV6-5 and TRBJ2-7; D may match TRBD1 or TRBD2 (5 bases each). The CDR3 totals 11 residues. Germline loops: CDR1 MNHEY, CDR2 SVGAGI. The V end lost 11 bases, the J end lost 3 bases, and 11 bases lay between the germline ends.